This T cell receptor (beta chain) appears in the sequencing data of a study of CD8 T cells in ankylosing spondylitis. This CDR3 comprises 12 residues. Germline assignment: CDR1 MNHNY and CDR2 SVGAGI (reference sequence). Trimming took 0 bases from V and 6 from J, leaving 2 bases between them. This clonotype came up many times. TCRdb reprocessed the 5' RACE reads via MiXCR and lists one record per CDR3 protein. This sample has 110,000 to 150,000 distinct CDR3 sequences, with approximately 9.2% found just once. This receptor was taken from a male donor with ankylosing spondylitis. The genes are TRBV6-6 and TRBJ2-2; D unclear. The sample consisted of synovial fluid, either unsorted or a sorted T cell fraction (not recorded which). CDR3: CASSYSAGELFF. The CDR3 DNA reads TGTGCCAGCAGTTACTCCGCCGGGGAGCTGTTTTTT.